This T cell receptor (beta chain) came from a study of T cell responses to AZD1222 COVID-19 vaccine. About the research overall: Second-dose intervals near 4 or 12 weeks were combined. Study-level results: Along spike, vaccine-associated CD4 TCRs were found throughout, with dominance at 160-218 and 743-854. Clonal diversity may have been underestimated in mostly white British donors.

Only in-frame clones appear in the TCRdb table, and some are missing; sequencing was by immunoSEQ multiplex PCR. The sample shows under 150,000 clones, 85% to 95% of them seen only once. V shed 0 bases and J shed 6 bases, with 11 bases lying between them. The CDR3 spans 15 residues. Germline V gene data show CDR1 as KGHSH and CDR2 as LQKENI. On this clone: As yet, its antigen is unknown.

This TCR was recovered from an adult in good health. The sample was peripheral blood, taken on day 0 of AZD1222 vaccination. The chain uses TRBV18 and TRBJ2-2, with D hard to call. CDR3 sequence: CASSPPSTGPGELFF. As DNA, the CDR3 is TGTGCCAGCTCACCACCTTCTACTGGACCCGGGGAGCTGTTTTTT.